This T cell receptor beta chain was recovered during a study of blood T cell repertoires in COVID-19. This table comes from immunoSEQ multiplex PCR, and its TCRdb copy is limited to in-frame clones, with some not included. Of 150,000 or so clones listed, roughly 84% were seen once; the top ten hold 11% to 15%. The TCR comes from a man aged 18 to 30 with active or convalescent COVID-19. The material sequenced was peripheral blood.

This CDR3 reads CASSLTGLAGYEQYF. Written as DNA, the CDR3 is TGTGCCAGCAGCTTAACGGGACTAGCGGGGTACGAGCAGTACTTC. This chain joins TRBV7-3 and TRBJ2-7, with TRBD2 matching 13 bases. The CDR3 consists of 15 residues. CDR1 and CDR2 from the germline V gene are SGHTA and FQGTGA. V trimming: 0 bases; J trimming: 4 bases; junction bases outside the gene matches: 0.